These T cell receptor beta chains were read from a single sample in a study of cytomegalovirus exposure and HLA in healthy donors. Sequencing used immunoSEQ multiplex PCR; TCRdb keeps in-frame clones, though not all of them. The sample carries approximately 170,000 clones, more than 80% recorded once. The sequencing sample was made of PBMCs. The receptors stem from a young woman in good health and CMV-seronegative. Each CDR3 is given with its conserved first and last residue. Each record gives: J gene, clone size, V gene, CDR3 protein. Only part of the rows carry a size: once, few, many, or a class if the clone is expanded.

j_call: TRBJ2-1
clone_size: once
v_call: TRBV19
cdr3_aa: CASSLGTSYNEQFF

j_call: TRBJ2-1
clone_size: -
v_call: TRBV6-8
cdr3_aa: CASSYPLRREEGYNEQFF

j_call: TRBJ2-7
clone_size: -
v_call: TRBV6-5
cdr3_aa: CASRTSQGNSYEQYF

j_call: -
clone_size: -
v_call: TRBV7-9
cdr3_aa: CASSLLPGQGVFSYEQYF

j_call: TRBJ2-6
clone_size: few
v_call: TRBV15
cdr3_aa: CATSRVVTGGYSGANVLTF

j_call: TRBJ2-1
clone_size: -
v_call: TRBV7-6
cdr3_aa: CASSLGGADNEQFF

j_call: TRBJ2-1
clone_size: -
v_call: TRBV5-1
cdr3_aa: CASSPWTENYNEQFF

j_call: TRBJ2-1
clone_size: -
v_call: TRBV5-4
cdr3_aa: CASSSPLAGGYNEQFF

j_call: TRBJ1-3
clone_size: once
v_call: TRBV2
cdr3_aa: CAWEIWQGGNTIYF

j_call: TRBJ2-3
clone_size: -
v_call: TRBV27
cdr3_aa: CASSRTSGTSFGTDTQYF

j_call: TRBJ2-1
clone_size: -
v_call: TRBV29-1
cdr3_aa: CSAATSGSNEQFF

j_call: TRBJ1-6
clone_size: -
v_call: TRBV19
cdr3_aa: CASSNQGVKDSPLHF

j_call: TRBJ1-1
clone_size: -
v_call: TRBV7-3
cdr3_aa: CASSLQENTEAFF

j_call: TRBJ1-1
clone_size: -
v_call: TRBV7-2
cdr3_aa: CASSLLRQGAEAFF

j_call: TRBJ2-1
clone_size: -
v_call: TRBV28
cdr3_aa: CASSLLSSGRAYEQFF

j_call: TRBJ1-1
clone_size: -
v_call: TRBV30
cdr3_aa: CAWSVPIRGYTEAFF

j_call: TRBJ1-1
clone_size: once
v_call: TRBV13
cdr3_aa: CASSFRNTEAFF